Below, 14 T cell receptor beta chains from the same sample are listed, as sequenced in a study of shared clonotypes between healthy human individuals (dated by TCRdb to 2019 to 2021). Library prep was done by the immunoSEQ multiplex PCR assay. Drawn from immuneACCESS, this table holds only the in-frame rearrangements with V and J called that TCRdb kept. Clones are partly lost; checked studies trace under half to an unresolved V gene and leave the rest unexplained. The sample contains millions of clones, approximately 93% of them found a single time. Roughly 0.36% of the sample is held by the ten biggest clonotypes. Sequences were obtained from naive CD4+ T cells from PBMCs. What the cell subset or site label conveys for this sample: CD45RA+ positively selected. The receptors were gathered from a man younger than 35 in good health. Some clones in this sample may be carry-over from other donors' samples.

The count of this clone is one. CDR3: CASSLYPGRDYF. CDR3 bases: TGTGCCAGCAGCTTGTACCCAGGGCGGGATTACTTC. This chain uses TRBV5-6 with TRBJ2-4; possible D gene TRBD2, 6 bases. The germline CDR1 and CDR2 sequences are SGHDT and YYEEEE. The CDR3 covers 12 residues. The V gene lost 1 base and the J gene lost 16 bases, with 15 bases spanning the gap. The full variable domain, in which reference TRBV5-6 and TRBJ2-4 provide the parts outside the CDR3, is DAGVTQSPTHLIKTRGQQVTLRCSPKSGHDTVSWYQQALGQGPQFIFQYYEEEERQRGNFPDRFSGHQFPNYSSELNVNALLLGDSALYLCASSLYPGRDYFGAGTRLSVL.

The chain employs TRBV5-1 and TRBJ2-5; D is tentatively TRBD1 or TRBD2 (5 bases each). The germline CDR1 and CDR2 sequences are SGHRS and YFSETQ. Trimming cost V 4 bases and J 5 bases, with 15 bases left between them. The CDR3 covers 14 residues. The CDR3 bases are TGCGCCAGCAGCCTGGGGGTAGTAGGCGAGACCCAGTACTTC. Protein product: CASSLGVVGETQYF.

The chain is built from TRBV7-8 and TRBJ2-5; 7 nucleotides match TRBD1. The length of the CDR3 is 12 residues. V shed 7 bases, J shed 4 bases, and the junction held 3 bases outside the gene matches. Germline V gene lookup returns CDR1 SGHVS and CDR2 FQNEAQ. CDR3: CASTHRGETQYF. In DNA form, the CDR3 reads TGTGCCAGCACCCACAGGGGAGAGACCCAGTACTTC.

This clone turned up a few times. Other DNA sequences in the sample encode the same CDR3. The CDR3 sequence is CASSLWVNTEAFF. The CDR3 DNA reads TGTGCCAGCAGTTTATGGGTCAACACTGAAGCTTTCTTT. The V call is TRBV28, the J call TRBJ1-1; D gene uncertain. Germline CDR1 is MDHEN and CDR2 is SYDVKM. The length of the CDR3 is 13 residues. V was shortened by 0 bases and J by 2 bases, with 4 bases between the two germline ends.

The CDR3 sequence: CASRLIAGEDFIQYF. The CDR3 region has the DNA TGTGCCAGCAGACTTATAGCGGGAGAAGATTTCATTCAGTACTTC. The chain links TRBV7-2 to TRBJ2-4; 9 bases agree with TRBD2. The CDR3 totals 15 residues. CDR1 is SGHTA and CDR2 is FQGNSA in the germline V gene. V shed 6 bases, J shed 9 bases, and the junction held 12 bases outside the gene matches.

This clone was counted once. The rearrangement joins TRBV7-3 to TRBJ2-1; D is uncertain. The germline V gene encodes CDR1 SGHTA and CDR2 FQGTGA. Between the trimmed V and J ends, which lost 5 bases and 6 bases, there was a span of 11 bases. The CDR3 is 13 residues long. For the CDR3, the DNA is TGTGCCAGCAGCACGGTTAGTCGCAATGAGCAGTTCTTC. Protein: CASSTVSRNEQFF.

The chain carries TRBV5-1 and TRBJ2-5; D not certain. The CDR3 is 14 residues long. V was cut by 0 bases and J by 3 bases, with 9 bases left in between. In germline, CDR1 is SGHRS, CDR2 YFSETQ. Here the CDR3 reads CASSLGLPEETQYF. DNA for the CDR3: TGCGCCAGCAGCTTGGGGCTGCCGGAAGAGACCCAGTACTTC. The variable domain in full, completed from reference TRBV5-1 and TRBJ2-5, reads KAGVTQTPRYLIKTRGQQVTLSCSPISGHRSVSWYQQTPGQGLQFLFEYFSETQRNKGNFPGRFSGRQFSNSRSEMNVSTLELGDSALYLCASSLGLPEETQYFGPGTRLLVL.

This chain links TRBV21-1 with TRBJ2-1; whether TRBD2, the table's D call, matches the DNA was not checked. TRBV21-1 is designated a pseudogene. This CDR3 has 17 amino acids. The CDR3 reads CASKRASSGRPVHEQFF. The CDR3, as DNA: TGTGCCAGCAAGCGGGCTTCTAGCGGGAGGCCTGTCCATGAGCAGTTCTTC.

The gene calls are TRBV11-2 and TRBJ1-3; a weak D match, TRBD1 (6 bases). Trimming left V 5 bases short and J 5 bases short, with 19 bases between. CDR1 and CDR2 (germline): SGHAT, FQNNGV. The CDR3 covers 16 residues. The CDR3 nucleotides are TGTGCCAGCAGCCCGAGAACGGGGGCTTCGAGAAACACCATATATTTT. Protein sequence: CASSPRTGASRNTIYF.

The chain has TRBV18 and TRBJ2-3; D is unclear. Between the trimmed V and J ends, which lost 3 bases and 1 base, there was a span of 17 bases. The CDR3 sequence is 17 residues long. Looked up from germline, CDR1 is KGHSH and CDR2 is LQKENI. The CDR3 DNA is TGTGCCAGCTCACCGTCCTCGGCAGTTCCTCGCACAGATACGCAGTATTTT. Amino acid sequence: CASSPSSAVPRTDTQYF.

The V call is TRBV5-6, the J call TRBJ2-7; maybe TRBD2 (6 bases). This CDR3 region has 16 residues. Germline CDR1 and CDR2: SGHDT and YYEEEE. Trimming pared 4 bases from V and 5 bases from J, leaving 22 bases between. The CDR3 spells CASSRGWGGRRNEQYF. The CDR3 DNA reads TGTGCCAGCAGCCGGGGATGGGGAGGAAGAAGAAACGAGCAGTACTTC.

The chain employs TRBV7-9 and TRBJ1-4; 9 bases align to TRBD1. V shed 7 bases, J shed 1 base, and the junction held 16 bases outside the gene matches. Germline loops: CDR1 SEHNR, CDR2 FQNEAQ (reference sequence). This CDR3 spans 19 amino acids. The CDR3 sequence is CASTHTGGALEITNEKLFF. The CDR3 nucleotides read TGTGCCAGCACCCACACAGGGGGCGCCCTCGAAATAACTAATGAAAAACTGTTTTTT.

The chain joins TRBV18 to TRBJ2-3; 12 bases line up with TRBD2. With V trimmed by 0 bases and J by 2 bases, 3 bases remained unmatched. The CDR3 contains 17 residues. The germline CDR1 and CDR2 sequences are KGHSH and LQKENI. CDR3 region: CASSPPGLAGYTDTQYF. In nucleotides, the CDR3 is TGTGCCAGCTCACCACCAGGACTAGCGGGATACACAGATACGCAGTATTTT. Full variable domain (rest looked up from reference TRBV18 and TRBJ2-3): NAGVMQNPRHLVRRRGQEARLRCSPMKGHSHVYWYRQLPEEGLKFMVYLQKENIIDESGMPKERFSAEFPKEGPSILRIQQVVRGDSAAYFCASSPPGLAGYTDTQYFGPGTRLTVL.

This clone was found once. The chain joins TRBV7-9 to TRBJ2-1; 7 bases line up with TRBD1. CDR1 is SEHNR and CDR2 is FQNEAQ in the germline V gene (reference sequence). The CDR3 totals 13 residues. Trimming removed 1 base from V and 11 bases from J; junction bases left unmatched: 5. CDR3: CASSLGGQPKQFF. The CDR3 coding sequence is TGTGCCAGCAGCTTAGGGGGACAGCCAAAGCAGTTCTTC.